Following are 12 T cell receptor beta chains from one sample sequenced in a study of blood T cells in healthy people across ages. Primed by a sample-barcoded 5' primer and a J-beta primer mix, a second PCR proceeded for about 7 to 11 cycles. Using its own MiXCR run on the 5' RACE reads, TCRdb lists one record per CDR3 protein. Counted here are some 700,000 distinct CDR3 sequences, 22% occurring once; the ten biggest clones make up roughly a fifth. The source material was blood. These receptors all stem from a man aged 70-80 years in good health.

This clonotype was recorded a few times. The chain recombines TRBV7-2 with TRBJ1-1, with D possibly TRBD1 on 6 matching bases. Germline V gene data show CDR1 as SGHTA and CDR2 as FQGNSA. The V end was cut by 2 bases, the J end by 0 bases, with 16 bases between. The CDR3 spans 17 residues. For the CDR3, the DNA is TGTGCCAGCAGCTTAAGGGACATGATGTTCATGAACACTGAAGCTTTCTTT. It codes for CASSLRDMMFMNTEAFF. The full variable domain, its missing parts supplied by reference TRBV7-2 and TRBJ1-1, is GAGVSQSPSNKVTEKGKDVELRCDPISGHTALYWYRQSLGQGLEFLIYFQGNSAPDKSGLPSDRFSAERTGGSVSTLTIQRTQQEDSAVYLCASSLRDMMFMNTEAFFGQGTRLTVV.

This chain uses TRBV3-1 with TRBJ2-1, with D possibly being TRBD2 (5 bases). V lost 5 bases and J 6 bases, leaving 17 bases between the germline ends. This CDR3 spans 15 amino acids. Per germline, CDR1 LGHDT and CDR2 YNNKEL (reference sequence). DNA for the CDR3: TGTGCCAGCAGCGCCCGAGGGATGGCTTCCAATGAGCAGTTCTTC. Protein sequence: CASSARGMASNEQFF.

For this clonotype: The junction shows a germline mismatch at one end, possibly a read error. This sequence joins TRBV20-1 and TRBJ2-1, with 12 bases fitting TRBD1. Germline values: CDR1 DFQATT, CDR2 SNEGSKA (reference sequence). There are 14 residues in the CDR3. CDR3 nucleotide sequence: TGCATTGCTAAGTCCGGGACAGGGGGCAATGGGCAGTTCTTC. As protein: CIAKSGTGGNGQFF.

There are a few counts of this clonotype. The chain uses TRBV20-1 and TRBJ2-3, with 11 bases that match TRBD2. After removal of 3 bases from V and 0 bases from J, the junction contained 5 bases not matched to a gene. The CDR3 has 16 residues. The V gene's germline CDR1 is DFQATT and CDR2 SNEGSKA (reference sequence). CDR3 in amino acids: CSASPVAGGSTDTQYF. For the CDR3, the DNA is TGCAGTGCTAGTCCAGTAGCGGGAGGGAGCACAGATACGCAGTATTTT.

This clonotype was detected only a few times. V is TRBV25-1 and J is TRBJ2-1; 7 nucleotides line up with TRBD2. The CDR3 length is 18 residues. J was trimmed by 1 base and V by 3 bases; bases with no gene match: 12. The germline CDR1 and CDR2 sequences are MGHDK and SYGVNS. This CDR3 reads CASSDLGGSGGSYNEQFF. CDR3 coding DNA: TGTGCCAGCAGTGATCTGGGCGGGAGTGGGGGATCCTACAATGAGCAGTTCTTC.

This clonotype has more than one count but fewer than ten. The chain couples TRBV20-1 to TRBJ1-2; 9 nucleotides line up with TRBD1. The trim removed 3 bases at V and 7 bases at J, leaving 15 bases unmatched. This CDR3 contains 16 residues. In germline, CDR1 is DFQATT, CDR2 SNEGSKA (reference sequence). The CDR3 nucleotides read TGCAGTGCTAGGAACTCCGCGACAGGGGGTGAGAGTGGCTACACCTTC. It specifies CSARNSATGGESGYTF.

In its sample, this clonotype was seen a few times. This chain joins TRBV2 and TRBJ1-2; D might be TRBD1 (5 bases). Germline-derived CDR1 and CDR2 are SNHLY and FYNNEI. The CDR3 covers 13 residues. Trimming cost V 7 bases and J 8 bases, with 17 bases left between them. The CDR3 region is CASTGGTERGYTF. CDR3 in DNA: TGTGCCAGCACTGGTGGGACTGAGAGGGGCTACACCTTC.

The gene calls are TRBV18 and TRBJ2-3, with a weak D call TRBD2 (6 bases). The CDR3 sequence is 13 residues long. In germline, CDR1 is KGHSH, CDR2 LQKENI. V lost 6 bases and J lost 6, with 13 bases in between. This CDR3 is CASSPGTQDTQYF. The CDR3 DNA follows: TGTGCCAGCTCCCCGGGGACTCAGGATACGCAGTATTTT.

The V call is TRBV6-5, the J call TRBJ2-7, with D unclear. The J call may not be correct, given that the DNA end is closer to TRBJ2-5. The CDR3 covers 11 residues. CDR1 is MNHEY, CDR2 SVGAGI, per germline. The CDR3 sequence is CASSWLGTQYF. The DNA for the CDR3 is TGTGCCAGCAGTTGGTTGGGGACCCAGTACTTC.

This clonotype was seen only a few times. CDR3 coding DNA: TGTGCCAGCAATCAGGGGGGAGTAAAACTGTTTTTT. This codes for CASNQGGVKLFF. The J gene is TRBJ1-4, the V gene TRBV28; TRBD1 aligns across 7 bases. The trim removed 7 bases at V and 10 bases at J, leaving 6 bases unmatched. The CDR3 contains 12 residues. Germline CDR1 is MDHEN and CDR2 is SYDVKM.

The CDR3 reads CASSLRYDTEAFF. For the CDR3, the DNA is TGCGCCAGCAGCTTGAGATACGACACTGAAGCTTTCTTT. V and J are TRBV5-1 and TRBJ1-1; D is ambiguous. V was cut by 1 base and J by 3 bases, with 7 bases left in between. The germline CDR1 and CDR2 sequences are SGHRS and YFSETQ. The CDR3 is made up of 13 amino acids.

This clonotype was seen only a few times. The chain employs TRBV6-5 and TRBJ2-4; 8 bases match TRBD1. Germline assignment: CDR1 MNHEY and CDR2 SVGAGI. With V trimmed by 6 bases and J by 4 bases, 5 bases remained unmatched. The CDR3 extends over 14 amino acids. This CDR3 reads CASRKTGAKNIQYF. The CDR3 DNA is TGTGCCAGCAGGAAGACAGGGGCTAAAAACATTCAGTACTTC.